These T cell receptor beta chains were read from a single sample in a study of blood T cell repertoires in COVID-19. TCRdb keeps only in-frame clones here, not all; method: immunoSEQ multiplex PCR. The top ten clones hold approximately 5.4% of a sample with about 140,000 clones, more than 85% of them seen once. The sequencing sample was made of peripheral blood. Receptors originate from a human donor in a cohort sampled during active COVID-19. Each CDR3 is given with its conserved first and last residue. The D gene is left open where the match is weak. Rows give clone size only sometimes, using once, few, many, or a class for an expanded clone.

cdr3_nt: TGCGCCAGCAGCATTAGCGGGCCTAGAGAAACGCAGTATTTT
cdr3_aa: CASSISGPRETQYF
v_call: TRBV5-1
d_call: TRBD2
j_call: TRBJ2-3
clone_size: -

cdr3_nt: TGTGCCAGCAGTCCGCCGGGACAGGTAGGGAGGACCCAGTACTTC
cdr3_aa: CASSPPGQVGRTQYF
v_call: TRBV28
d_call: TRBD1
j_call: TRBJ2-5
clone_size: -

cdr3_nt: TGTGCCAGCAGCGGTACAGGGGAGCGGTTCTCCTACGAGCAGTACTTC
cdr3_aa: CASSGTGERFSYEQYF
v_call: TRBV2
d_call: TRBD1
j_call: TRBJ2-7
clone_size: -

cdr3_nt: TGTGCCAGCAGCTTAGGCGGGGGGGCGGGAAACATTCAGTACTTC
cdr3_aa: CASSLGGGAGNIQYF
v_call: TRBV7-2
d_call: TRBD2
j_call: TRBJ2-4
clone_size: -

cdr3_nt: TGTGCCAGCAGCCGACCCGATGGGAGGGATCGCACCTTC
cdr3_aa: CASSRPDGRDRTF
v_call: TRBV28
d_call: -
j_call: TRBJ1-2
clone_size: once

cdr3_nt: TGTGCCAGCAGTCGGGGGGGTTGGGAGCAGTACTTC
cdr3_aa: CASSRGGWEQYF
v_call: TRBV28
d_call: TRBD2
j_call: TRBJ2-7
clone_size: few

cdr3_nt: TGTGCCAGCGTGGGACAGAGAAACACTGAAGCTTTCTTT
cdr3_aa: CASVGQRNTEAFF
v_call: TRBV28
d_call: TRBD1
j_call: TRBJ1-1
clone_size: -

cdr3_nt: TGTGCCAGCAGACCGGGACTGATTAATTCACCCCTCCACTTT
cdr3_aa: CASRPGLINSPLHF
v_call: TRBV28
d_call: -
j_call: TRBJ1-6
clone_size: -

cdr3_nt: TGCGCCAGCAGCAGTCTGCAGGGGGCGCGAGTACGATATGGCTACACCTTC
cdr3_aa: CASSSLQGARVRYGYTF
v_call: TRBV5-1
d_call: TRBD1
j_call: TRBJ1-2
clone_size: -

cdr3_nt: TGTGCCAGCAGTTCGGGGAGGCGCGAGCAGTACTTC
cdr3_aa: CASSSGRREQYF
v_call: TRBV28
d_call: -
j_call: TRBJ2-7
clone_size: -

cdr3_nt: TGTGCCAGCAGCCAAACGGGACTAGCGGGAGGCTACTCCTACAATGAGCAGTTCTTC
cdr3_aa: CASSQTGLAGGYSYNEQFF
v_call: TRBV7-2
d_call: TRBD2
j_call: TRBJ2-1
clone_size: -

cdr3_nt: TGTGCCAGCTCACCACCGACAGGCTATGGCTACACCTTC
cdr3_aa: CASSPPTGYGYTF
v_call: TRBV18
d_call: -
j_call: TRBJ1-2
clone_size: once

cdr3_nt: TGTGCCAGCAGCTCCTCCGGGACAGCGTGGGTTAGCGGGAGGTACAATGAGCAGTTCTTC
cdr3_aa: CASSSSGTAWVSGRYNEQFF
v_call: TRBV28
d_call: TRBD2
j_call: TRBJ2-1
clone_size: -

cdr3_nt: TGTGCCAGCAGCCAAGACGGGACAGGGATTTACGAGCAGTACTTC
cdr3_aa: CASSQDGTGIYEQYF
v_call: TRBV14
d_call: TRBD1
j_call: TRBJ2-7
clone_size: -

cdr3_nt: TGTGCCAGCAGCAAATTGGCGGACAGACATAGCAATCAGCCCCAGCATTTT
cdr3_aa: CASSKLADRHSNQPQHF
v_call: TRBV21-1
d_call: -
j_call: TRBJ1-5
clone_size: -

cdr3_nt: TGCGCCAGCAGTTTTGGACTAGCGGGAGGGCCGGCAGATACGCAGTATTTT
cdr3_aa: CASSFGLAGGPADTQYF
v_call: TRBV5-1
d_call: TRBD2
j_call: TRBJ2-3
clone_size: -

cdr3_nt: TGTGCCAGCAGCAAACAGGGGACAGGGGGCTGGGATGAGCAGTTCTTC
cdr3_aa: CASSKQGTGGWDEQFF
v_call: TRBV21-1
d_call: -
j_call: TRBJ2-1
clone_size: -

cdr3_nt: TGTGCCAGCAGCTTAATAGACGGGTCCGAGCAGTACTTC
cdr3_aa: CASSLIDGSEQYF
v_call: TRBV7-3
d_call: -
j_call: TRBJ2-7
clone_size: -

cdr3_nt: TGCGCCAGCAGGGCGCAGGGTTACACTGAAGCTTTCTTT
cdr3_aa: CASRAQGYTEAFF
v_call: TRBV10-2
d_call: -
j_call: TRBJ1-1
clone_size: -

cdr3_nt: TGTGCCAGTAGTACTCCGGGACTTTCCTACAATGAGCAGTTCTTC
cdr3_aa: CASSTPGLSYNEQFF
v_call: TRBV19
d_call: -
j_call: TRBJ2-1
clone_size: -

cdr3_nt: TGTGCCACCAGGGGGGTGGACAGGACCGGGGCCAACGTCCTGACTTTC
cdr3_aa: CATRGVDRTGANVLTF
v_call: TRBV28
d_call: -
j_call: TRBJ2-6
clone_size: -

cdr3_nt: TGTGCCAGCAGTTCGGGACTAGCGGGAGAGGGGACAGATACGCAGTATTTT
cdr3_aa: CASSSGLAGEGTDTQYF
v_call: TRBV28
d_call: TRBD2
j_call: TRBJ2-3
clone_size: -

cdr3_nt: TGTGCCACAAAGGACAGGGGGTCTGGGGAGACCCAGTACTTC
cdr3_aa: CATKDRGSGETQYF
v_call: TRBV19
d_call: TRBD1
j_call: TRBJ2-5
clone_size: -

cdr3_nt: TGTGCCAGCTCACCACTTCAGGGGACAGATACGCAGTATTTT
cdr3_aa: CASSPLQGTDTQYF
v_call: TRBV18
d_call: -
j_call: TRBJ2-3
clone_size: -

cdr3_nt: TGTGCCAGCAGCCTGACCAGGGGGCATCAGCCCCAGCATTTT
cdr3_aa: CASSLTRGHQPQHF
v_call: TRBV21-1
d_call: -
j_call: TRBJ1-5
clone_size: -

cdr3_nt: TGTGCCAGCGGCGGGGGATCAGGCTACACCTTC
cdr3_aa: CASGGGSGYTF
v_call: TRBV28
d_call: -
j_call: TRBJ1-2
clone_size: -

cdr3_nt: TGCAGCGTTATGGGCGTAGGTGTCGGACAGTTCTTC
cdr3_aa: CSVMGVGVGQFF
v_call: TRBV29-1
d_call: -
j_call: TRBJ2-1
clone_size: -

cdr3_nt: TGTGCCTGGAGTGTAAAGGGGGCTAGCGGGGTAGATACGCAGTATTTT
cdr3_aa: CAWSVKGASGVDTQYF
v_call: TRBV30
d_call: TRBD2
j_call: TRBJ2-3
clone_size: -

cdr3_nt: TGTGCCTGGAGTGCCTTCAATGAGCAGTTCTTC
cdr3_aa: CAWSAFNEQFF
v_call: TRBV30
d_call: -
j_call: TRBJ2-1
clone_size: -

cdr3_nt: TGCGCCAGCAGCAGGGACAGGGATGGCTACACCTTC
cdr3_aa: CASSRDRDGYTF
v_call: TRBV5-1
d_call: TRBD1
j_call: TRBJ1-2
clone_size: -

cdr3_nt: TGCGCCAGCGCCCCTACTAGCCGTCAAGTCTATCGGACCCAGTACTTC
cdr3_aa: CASAPTSRQVYRTQYF
v_call: TRBV10-2
d_call: -
j_call: TRBJ2-5
clone_size: -

cdr3_nt: TGTGCCAGCAGCCCGGACAGCGCTCCCACTAACTATGGCTACACCTTC
cdr3_aa: CASSPDSAPTNYGYTF
v_call: TRBV5-4
d_call: -
j_call: TRBJ1-2
clone_size: few

cdr3_nt: TGCGCCAGCAGCCTTTCTCCGGGGGGGCCAGAGACCCAGTACTTC
cdr3_aa: CASSLSPGGPETQYF
v_call: TRBV5-1
d_call: TRBD2
j_call: TRBJ2-5
clone_size: -

cdr3_nt: TGTGCCATCAGTGAGAAAGGGGCTTTCACTGAAGCTTTCTTT
cdr3_aa: CAISEKGAFTEAFF
v_call: TRBV10-3
d_call: -
j_call: TRBJ1-1
clone_size: -

cdr3_nt: TGTGCCAGCAGTTTAGTGGGGTCCGGGACTATAAATTCACCCCTCCACTTT
cdr3_aa: CASSLVGSGTINSPLHF
v_call: TRBV28
d_call: -
j_call: TRBJ1-6
clone_size: few

cdr3_nt: TGCGCCAGCAGCTTGGGGGGACTAGCGGGACCCCAAAAGGCTTACAATGAGCAGTTCTTC
cdr3_aa: CASSLGGLAGPQKAYNEQFF
v_call: TRBV5-1
d_call: TRBD2
j_call: TRBJ2-1
clone_size: -

cdr3_nt: TGTGCCAGCAGCTCTGAAAGCGGAAGCGGGTCTGGGGCCAACGTCCTGACTTTC
cdr3_aa: CASSSESGSGSGANVLTF
v_call: TRBV5-4
d_call: -
j_call: TRBJ2-6
clone_size: -

cdr3_nt: TGTGCCATCAGTGAGTCAGCGGGGGTTAGGGATACGCAGTATTTT
cdr3_aa: CAISESAGVRDTQYF
v_call: TRBV10-3
d_call: TRBD2
j_call: TRBJ2-3
clone_size: -

cdr3_nt: TGTGCCAGCAGCTTAGGAGCGGGAGGGCTGGAGACCCAGTACTTC
cdr3_aa: CASSLGAGGLETQYF
v_call: TRBV11-2
d_call: TRBD2
j_call: TRBJ2-5
clone_size: -

cdr3_nt: TGCGCCAGCAGCTCGGACAGGGTAAACAATGAGCAGTTCTTC
cdr3_aa: CASSSDRVNNEQFF
v_call: TRBV5-1
d_call: TRBD1
j_call: TRBJ2-1
clone_size: -

cdr3_nt: TGTGCCAGCAGCTCCCTCGGACAGGTAACCACAGATACGCAGTATTTT
cdr3_aa: CASSSLGQVTTDTQYF
v_call: TRBV11-2
d_call: TRBD1
j_call: TRBJ2-3
clone_size: -

cdr3_nt: TGTGCCAGCAGCTTAGGAGTGGGGCAGCTCTATGGCTACACCTTC
cdr3_aa: CASSLGVGQLYGYTF
v_call: TRBV7-9
d_call: -
j_call: TRBJ1-2
clone_size: few